Reported below is one T cell receptor (beta chain). The protocol was immunoSEQ multiplex PCR, while the TCRdb copy is restricted to in-frame clones and leaves out a portion. The table has approximately 1,000,000 clones, about four fifths seen once. CDR3 length equals 16 residues. Trimming took 2 bases from V and 2 from J; bases not matched to a gene: 1. From germline, CDR1 is SGHNT and CDR2 YYREEE (reference sequence). The sample is drawn from a study of shared clonotypes between healthy human individuals. This TCR was recovered from a man aged 18 to 30 in good health. Some clones in this sample may be carry-over from other donors' samples. Sequenced: memory CD4+ T cells from PBMCs. Subset reported: CD45RA-negative fraction. V and J are TRBV5-4 and TRBJ2-6, with TRBD2 identical over 10 bases. The CDR3, as DNA: TGTGCCAGCAGCTTCCTAGCGGGAGCTGGGGCCAACGTCCTGACTTTC. This translates into CASSFLAGAGANVLTF. The complete variable domain, with remaining parts taken from reference TRBV5-4 and TRBJ2-6, reads ETGVTQSPTHLIKTRGQQVTLRCSSQSGHNTVSWYQQALGQGPQFIFQYYREEENGRGNFPPRFSGLQFPNYSSELNVNALELDDSALYLCASSFLAGAGANVLTFGAGSRLTVL.